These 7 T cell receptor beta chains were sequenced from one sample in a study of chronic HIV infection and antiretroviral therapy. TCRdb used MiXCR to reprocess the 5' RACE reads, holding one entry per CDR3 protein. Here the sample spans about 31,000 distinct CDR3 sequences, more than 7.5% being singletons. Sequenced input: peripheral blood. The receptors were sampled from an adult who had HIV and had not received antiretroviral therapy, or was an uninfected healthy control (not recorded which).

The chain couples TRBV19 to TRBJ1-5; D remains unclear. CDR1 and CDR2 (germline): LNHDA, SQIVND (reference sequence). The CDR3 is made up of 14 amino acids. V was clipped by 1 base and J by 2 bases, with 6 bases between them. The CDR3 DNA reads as TGTGCCAGTAGTATAGCGGGCCGCAATCAGCCCCAGCATTTT. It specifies CASSIAGRNQPQHF.

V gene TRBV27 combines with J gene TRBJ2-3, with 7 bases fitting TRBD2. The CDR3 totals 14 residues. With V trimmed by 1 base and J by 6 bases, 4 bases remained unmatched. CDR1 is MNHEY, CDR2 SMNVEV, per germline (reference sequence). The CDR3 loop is CASSLLGTTDTQYF. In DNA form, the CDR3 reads TGTGCCAGCAGTTTATTAGGGACTACGGATACGCAGTATTTT.

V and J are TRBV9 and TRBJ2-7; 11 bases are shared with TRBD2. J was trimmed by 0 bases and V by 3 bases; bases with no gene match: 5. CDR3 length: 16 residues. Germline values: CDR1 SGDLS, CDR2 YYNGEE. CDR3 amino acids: CASSAASGGRSYEQYF. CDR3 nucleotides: TGTGCCAGCAGCGCCGCTAGCGGGGGGCGCTCCTACGAGCAGTACTTC.

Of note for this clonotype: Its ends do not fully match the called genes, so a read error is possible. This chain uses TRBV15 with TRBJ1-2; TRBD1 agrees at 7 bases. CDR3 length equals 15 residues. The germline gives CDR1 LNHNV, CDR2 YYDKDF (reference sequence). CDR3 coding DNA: TGTGCCACCAGCCCCGGGACAGTGACGAAGAATGGCGACACCTTC. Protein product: CATSPGTVTKNGDTF. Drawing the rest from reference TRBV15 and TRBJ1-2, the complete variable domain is DAMVIQNPRYQVTQFGKPVTLSCSQTLNHNVMYWYQQKSSQAPKLLFHYYDKDFNNEADTPDNFQSRRPNTSFCFLDIRSPGLGDTAMYLCATSPGTVTKNGDTFGSGTRLTVV.

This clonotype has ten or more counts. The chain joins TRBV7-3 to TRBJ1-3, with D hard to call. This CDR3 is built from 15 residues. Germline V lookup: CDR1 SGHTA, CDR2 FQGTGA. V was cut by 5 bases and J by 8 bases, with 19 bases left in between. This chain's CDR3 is CASSRGSGFSDTIYF. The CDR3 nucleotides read TGTGCCAGCAGCCGAGGGTCGGGTTTCTCGGACACCATATATTTT.

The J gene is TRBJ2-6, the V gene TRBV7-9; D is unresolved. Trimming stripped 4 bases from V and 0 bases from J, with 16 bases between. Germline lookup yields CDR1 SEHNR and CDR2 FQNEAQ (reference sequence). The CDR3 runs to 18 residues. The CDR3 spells CASSSSRTDDSGANVLTF. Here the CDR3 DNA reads TGTGCCAGCAGCTCATCCCGGACGGACGACTCTGGGGCCAACGTCCTGACTTTC.

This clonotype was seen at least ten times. The CDR3 loop reads CASSRDSESNQPQHF. The CDR3 coding sequence is TGTGCCAGCAGCCGGGACTCCGAAAGCAATCAGCCCCAGCATTTT. The rearrangement links TRBV2 to TRBJ1-5, with D possibly being TRBD1 (5 bases). This CDR3 comprises 15 residues. CDR1 and CDR2 from the germline V gene are SNHLY and FYNNEI. V was pared by 6 bases and J by 1 base, with 13 bases between.